One sample yielded the 10 T cell receptor beta chains listed below, sequenced in a study of blood T cell repertoires in COVID-19. TCRdb keeps only in-frame clones here, not all; method: immunoSEQ multiplex PCR. The repertoire holds around 43,000 clones, with 80% as singletons. Source material: peripheral blood. The source is a man between 65 and 79 years old with acute or convalescent COVID-19.

This clone was found once. V gene TRBV4-3 combines with J gene TRBJ2-7; no reliable D call. V lost 4 bases and J lost 5, with 12 bases in between. The CDR3 runs to 13 residues. CDR1 and CDR2 (germline): LGHNA, YSLEER. The CDR3 loop reads CASSPRIMDEQYF. The CDR3 nucleotides are TGCGCCAGCAGCCCCAGGATTATGGACGAGCAGTACTTC.

This clone was seen once. The V gene is TRBV3-1 (or the pseudogene TRBV3-2), the J gene TRBJ1-1, with a tentative D call TRBD1 (5 bases). Germline values: CDR1 LGHDT, CDR2 YNNKEL (reference sequence). This CDR3 is built from 15 residues. V lost 2 bases to trimming and J lost 4 bases, with 14 bases between them. CDR3 bases: TGTGCCAGCAGCCAATCATGGAGACAGAGCACTGAAGCTTTCTTT. The encoded protein is CASSQSWRQSTEAFF.

V usage is TRBV4-1 and J usage is TRBJ1-2, with unresolved D. V dropped 1 base and J dropped 3 bases, with 12 bases sitting between them. The CDR3 spans 15 residues. The V gene's germline CDR1 is MGHRA and CDR2 YSYEKL. The CDR3 loop reads CASSQASGAYYGYTF. The DNA of the CDR3 is TGCGCCAGCAGCCAAGCGTCAGGCGCCTACTATGGCTACACCTTC.

The chain recombines TRBV9 with TRBJ2-3; TRBD1 agrees at 7 bases. J lost 1 base, V lost 4 bases, and 6 bases had no gene match. The length of the CDR3 is 15 residues. Per the germline V gene, CDR1 is SGDLS and CDR2 is YYNGEE. CDR3 residues: CASSFGQAGTDTQYF. The CDR3 DNA is TGTGCCAGCAGCTTCGGACAGGCCGGCACAGATACGCAGTATTTT.

The rearrangement joins TRBV11-2 to TRBJ1-3, with D possibly being TRBD1 (6 bases). With 2 bases removed from V and 4 bases from J, the gap between germline ends came to 15 bases. The CDR3 is 16 residues long. Germline loops: CDR1 SGHAT, CDR2 FQNNGV. The CDR3 DNA follows: TGTGCCAGCAGCTTAAAAACCGGGACATTGGGAAACACCATATATTTT. Protein: CASSLKTGTLGNTIYF. The variable domain in full, with the rest retrieved from reference TRBV11-2 and TRBJ1-3, is EAGVAQSPRYKIIEKRQSVAFWCNPISGHATLYWYQQILGQGPKLLIQFQNNGVVDDSQLPKDRFSAERLKGVDSTLKIQPAKLEDSAVYLCASSLKTGTLGNTIYFGEGSWLTVV.

This clone was recorded once. V gene TRBV5-4 combines with J gene TRBJ2-7; 9 bases fit TRBD1. The CDR3 consists of 15 residues. Germline V CDR1 and CDR2: SGHNT, YYREEE (reference sequence). The V gene end was trimmed by 7 bases and the J gene end by 4 bases; junction bases not matched to a gene: 12. In DNA form, the CDR3 reads TGTGCCAGCGCCCATGGGACAGGGAATCGATACGAGCAGTACTTC. It is translated as CASAHGTGNRYEQYF.

This clone has just a few counts. The rearrangement joins TRBV25-1 to TRBJ1-2; 7 positions match TRBD1. Trimming cost V 3 bases and J 4 bases; bases outside gene matches: 2. The CDR3 is made up of 13 amino acids. In germline, CDR1 is MGHDK, CDR2 SYGVNS. CDR3 loop: CASSDRGSYGYTF. Here the CDR3 DNA reads TGTGCCAGCAGTGACAGGGGGAGCTATGGCTACACCTTC.

This clone was seen more than once but under ten times. The chain uses TRBV4-2 and TRBJ2-7; 9 bases are shared with TRBD1. The germline V gene encodes CDR1 LGHNA and CDR2 YNFKEQ. CDR3 length equals 14 residues. V shed 0 bases and J 6 bases; nucleotides not matched to a gene: 3. CDR3: CASSQDTGGAEQYF. The CDR3 DNA sequence: TGTGCCAGCAGCCAAGATACAGGGGGCGCCGAGCAGTACTTC.

The chain couples TRBV3-1 (or the pseudogene TRBV3-2) to TRBJ1-3; D remains ambiguous. The CDR3 is 12 residues long. CDR1 and CDR2 (germline): LGHDT, YNNKEL (reference sequence). Trimming removed 2 bases at V and 9 bases at J, with 8 bases between. CDR3 in amino acids: CASSQLAATIYF. The CDR3, as DNA: TGTGCCAGCAGCCAATTGGCCGCCACCATATATTTT.

This chain connects TRBV5-1 to TRBJ1-4, with D uncertain. From germline, CDR1 is SGHRS and CDR2 YFSETQ. The CDR3 is made up of 15 amino acids. Trimming took off 4 bases at V and 1 base at J, with 11 bases between the two ends. The CDR3 here is CASSRGGGTNEKLFF. The DNA for the CDR3 is TGCGCCAGCAGCCGGGGAGGTGGAACTAATGAAAAACTGTTTTTT.